A single sample is the source of the 25 T cell receptor beta chains below, sequenced in a study of cytomegalovirus exposure and HLA in healthy donors. With 60 Vbeta and 13 Jbeta primers, the PCR was carried out. Assay: immunoSEQ multiplex PCR; the TCRdb copy retains only in-frame clones and omits some. The data show roughly 180,000 clones, about four fifths seen once. Source material: PBMCs. The receptors shown here come from a girl under 18 in good health and CMV-seropositive.

The chain couples TRBV19 to TRBJ2-7, with 9 nucleotides matching TRBD2. Germline loops: CDR1 LNHDA, CDR2 SQIVND (reference sequence). The CDR3 length is 15 residues. The trim removed 6 bases at V and 3 bases at J, leaving 9 bases unmatched. The CDR3 spells CASRRGGGLGYEQYF. The DNA of the CDR3 is TGTGCCAGTAGACGCGGGGGGGGACTAGGCTACGAGCAGTACTTC.

Notes on this clone: The same CDR3 can be traced to other DNA sequences in this sample. The J gene is TRBJ1-6, the V gene TRBV4-3; possible D gene TRBD1, 5 bases. Deletions cut 0 bases from V and 10 bases from J, with 7 bases between. CDR1 and CDR2 from the germline V gene are LGHNA and YSLEER. The length of the CDR3 is 13 residues. The DNA for the CDR3 is TGCGCCAGCAGCCAAGATAGGGGATCACCCCTCCACTTT. Translation gives CASSQDRGSPLHF.

The CDR3 nucleotides read TGTGCCAGCAGCAGAAGGGGGGGTTCAGATACGCAGTATTTT. It codes for CASSRRGGSDTQYF. The chain links TRBV27 to TRBJ2-3, with TRBD2 as a possible D gene (7 bases). Trimming removed 6 bases from V and 4 bases from J, with 14 bases in between. The length of the CDR3 is 14 residues. Per germline, CDR1 MNHEY and CDR2 SMNVEV (reference sequence).

This clone was picked up a small number of times. The chain has TRBV15 and TRBJ1-4; D might be TRBD1 (6 bases). Trimming pared 3 bases from V and 7 bases from J, leaving 15 bases between. The length of the CDR3 is 15 residues. In germline, CDR1 is LNHNV, CDR2 YYDKDF (reference sequence). This CDR3 reads CATSRERQASEKLFF. Here the CDR3 DNA reads TGTGCCACCAGCAGGGAGAGACAGGCCTCTGAAAAACTGTTTTTT. The full variable domain, its missing parts supplied by reference TRBV15 and TRBJ1-4, is DAMVIQNPRYQVTQFGKPVTLSCSQTLNHNVMYWYQQKSSQAPKLLFHYYDKDFNNEADTPDNFQSRRPNTSFCFLDIRSPGLGDTAMYLCATSRERQASEKLFFGSGTQLSVL.

This clone was counted only a few times. The rearrangement links TRBV5-6 to TRBJ1-3, with 8 bases fitting TRBD1. The germline V gene encodes CDR1 SGHDT and CDR2 YYEEEE. The CDR3 loop spans 15 amino acids. V was clipped by 4 bases and J by 3 bases; unmatched bases: 6. CDR3 loop: CASSRQGTFGNTIYF. Here the CDR3 DNA reads TGTGCCAGCAGCAGACAGGGGACATTTGGAAACACCATATATTTT.

The count of this clone is one. The chain couples TRBV11-2 to TRBJ2-2; D unresolved. From germline, CDR1 is SGHAT and CDR2 FQNNGV. V was pared by 1 base and J by 5 bases, with 5 bases between. The CDR3 length is 13 residues. For the CDR3, the DNA is TGTGCCAGCAGCTTAGCCAGAACCGGGGAGCTGTTTTTT. Protein product: CASSLARTGELFF.

The rearrangement uses TRBV27 and TRBJ2-3; perhaps TRBD1 as D (6 bases). CDR3 length: 18 residues. Trimming stripped 7 bases from V and 0 bases from J, with 23 bases between. Germline V CDR1 and CDR2: MNHEY, SMNVEV (reference sequence). The CDR3 DNA follows: TGTGCCAGCACCCTCCTCGGGCCTGGGGGCGTTAGCACAGATACGCAGTATTTT. Protein product: CASTLLGPGGVSTDTQYF.

The genes are TRBV7-2 and TRBJ1-1; D not certain. The CDR3 length is 13 residues. The germline CDR1 and CDR2 sequences are SGHTA and FQGNSA. Trimming took off 9 bases at V and 4 bases at J, with 15 bases between the two ends. The CDR3 nucleotides read TGTGCCAGTAAAACCCCCGGTGGCACTGAAGCTTTCTTT. It yields the protein CASKTPGGTEAFF.

The rearrangement links TRBV7-9 to TRBJ2-2; 8 bases are shared with TRBD2. The V segment lost 6 bases and the J segment 6 bases; nucleotides outside the gene matches: 9. CDR1 and CDR2 from the germline V gene are SEHNR and FQNEAQ (reference sequence). The CDR3 consists of 15 residues. The CDR3 DNA follows: TGTGCCAGCAGACCTTCGGGGGGGAGGCCCGGGGAGCTGTTTTTT. Translation: CASRPSGGRPGELFF.

The chain combines TRBV4-1 with TRBJ1-2; D possibly corresponds to TRBD1 (5 bases). The CDR3 loop spans 14 amino acids. V lost 4 bases, J lost 4 bases, and 13 bases lay in between. Germline V lookup: CDR1 MGHRA, CDR2 YSYEKL. CDR3 residues: CASSLEDTGYGYTF. In nucleotides, the CDR3 is TGCGCCAGCAGCCTAGAGGACACGGGCTATGGCTACACCTTC.

The chain combines TRBV4-3 with TRBJ1-6; D may be TRBD1 (6 bases). Germline V gives CDR1 LGHNA, CDR2 YSLEER. The V gene lost 0 bases and the J gene lost 4 bases, with 10 bases spanning the gap. This CDR3 region has 16 residues. CDR3 sequence reads: CASSQDRDTYNSPLHF. The CDR3 DNA reads TGCGCCAGCAGCCAAGATCGGGACACTTATAATTCACCCCTCCACTTT.

V gene TRBV5-1 combines with J gene TRBJ1-4; TRBD1 might be the D (6 bases). CDR1 is SGHRS and CDR2 is YFSETQ in the germline V gene. V lost 4 bases to trimming and J lost 11 bases, with 12 bases between them. This CDR3 is 12 amino acids long. The CDR3 protein is CASSRNREKLFF. CDR3 coding DNA: TGCGCCAGCAGCCGAAACAGGGAGAAACTGTTTTTT.

The V and J genes are TRBV18 and TRBJ1-1, with D hard to call. The CDR3 length is 13 residues. The V end was cut by 0 bases, the J end by 3 bases, with 5 bases between. Per germline, CDR1 KGHSH and CDR2 LQKENI. The CDR3 coding sequence is TGTGCCAGCTCACCACCGGGAGACACTGAAGCTTTCTTT. Residues: CASSPPGDTEAFF.

The CDR3 bases are TGTGCCAGCAGCGTAGCTAACACGGGCGGGTTTACCTTC. This sequence encodes CASSVANTGGFTF. V usage is TRBV9 and J usage is TRBJ1-2; D not resolved. Germline V gene lookup returns CDR1 SGDLS and CDR2 YYNGEE. The ends were cut back, 0 bases at V and 14 bases at J, with 17 bases in the middle. The CDR3 extends over 13 amino acids.

V usage is TRBV10-1 and J usage is TRBJ2-1, with 8 bases fitting TRBD2. Germline V CDR1 and CDR2: WNHNN, SYGVQD (reference sequence). CDR3 length: 15 amino acids. V lost 4 bases to trimming and J lost 6 bases; unmatched junction nucleotides: 8. CDR3 nucleotide sequence: TGCGCCAGCAGTGTGGTGACGGGGGGGCTCAATGAGCAGTTCTTC. It is translated as CASSVVTGGLNEQFF.

This clone was detected only once. J is TRBJ1-1 and V is TRBV19, with 8 bases that match TRBD1. Germline CDR1 and CDR2: LNHDA and SQIVND (reference sequence). This CDR3 spans 13 amino acids. CDR3 region: CGAGQGIDTEAFF. CDR3 in DNA: TGTGGAGCAGGACAGGGCATTGACACTGAAGCTTTCTTT.

The chain uses TRBV11-3 and TRBJ2-7; D perhaps matches TRBD2 (5 bases). The CDR3 sequence is 13 residues long. Looked up from germline, CDR1 is SGHNT and CDR2 is YENEEA. The V end was cut by 4 bases, the J end by 3 bases, with 10 bases between. Here the CDR3 DNA reads TGTGCCAGCAGCTCCGGGATCGACTACGAGCAGTACTTC. It yields the protein CASSSGIDYEQYF.

The chain is built from TRBV11-3 and TRBJ2-1, with D maybe TRBD2 (6 bases). The V gene lost 5 bases and the J gene lost 0 bases, with 14 bases spanning the gap. CDR3 length: 16 amino acids. The germline V gene encodes CDR1 SGHNT and CDR2 YENEEA. In DNA, the CDR3 is TGTGCCAGCAGCAAAGAGGGACTGCCCTCCTACAATGAGCAGTTCTTC. Amino acid sequence: CASSKEGLPSYNEQFF.

The chain recombines TRBV11-3 with TRBJ2-7; TRBD1 matches at 7 bases. The trim removed 4 bases at V and 2 bases at J, leaving 5 bases unmatched. Per germline, CDR1 SGHNT and CDR2 YENEEA. This CDR3 is built from 14 residues. The CDR3 nucleotides read TGTGCCAGCAGCTCGCACAGGGGTACCTACGAGCAGTACTTC. Its translation is CASSSHRGTYEQYF.

The chain combines TRBV5-8 with TRBJ1-1, with D maybe TRBD1 (5 bases). CDR1 SGHTS and CDR2 YDEGEE come from the germline V gene. V lost 4 bases and J lost 0, with 16 bases in between. The CDR3 extends over 16 amino acids. CDR3 loop: CASSRDLGGVNTEAFF. Here the CDR3 DNA reads TGTGCCAGCAGCCGGGACTTGGGAGGGGTGAACACTGAAGCTTTCTTT.

The rearrangement links TRBV6-1 to TRBJ2-1, with a tentative D call TRBD2 (7 bases). The CDR3 is made up of 15 amino acids. The ends were cut back, 8 bases at V and 8 bases at J, with 22 bases in the middle. From germline, CDR1 is MNHNS and CDR2 SASEGT. The CDR3 DNA reads TGTGCCAGCCACCCTGGGGGGGCTAGTGGGTATGAGCAGTTCTTC. Protein sequence: CASHPGGASGYEQFF.

The rearrangement joins TRBV7-9 to TRBJ1-2, with D perhaps TRBD1 (6 bases). The CDR3 loop spans 15 amino acids. Germline V gives CDR1 SEHNR, CDR2 FQNEAQ (reference sequence). V dropped 2 bases and J dropped 7 bases, with 17 bases sitting between them. The CDR3 loop reads CASSLLREGEGGYTF. CDR3 DNA: TGTGCCAGCAGCTTACTGCGAGAGGGGGAGGGTGGCTACACCTTC. Combining the CDR3 with reference TRBV7-9 and TRBJ1-2 gives the whole variable domain DTGVSQNPRHKITKRGQNVTFRCDPISEHNRLYWYRQTLGQGPEFLTYFQNEAQLEKSRLLSDRFSAERPKGSFSTLEIQRTEQGDSAMYLCASSLLREGEGGYTFGSGTRLTVV.

The gene calls are TRBV9 and TRBJ2-5, with 8 bases aligning to TRBD1. Germline V lookup: CDR1 SGDLS, CDR2 YYNGEE. J lost 2 bases, V lost 0 bases, and 3 bases had no gene match. The CDR3 is 15 amino acids. CDR3 loop: CASSVAGQVQETQYF. CDR3 bases: TGTGCCAGCAGCGTAGCGGGACAGGTACAAGAGACCCAGTACTTC.

The J gene is TRBJ1-2, the V gene TRBV4-3; D is perhaps TRBD1 (6 bases). The V gene's germline CDR1 is LGHNA and CDR2 YSLEER. The CDR3 consists of 15 residues. V dropped 0 bases and J dropped 4 bases, with 12 bases sitting between them. The CDR3 here is CASSQDLGTTYGYTF. The CDR3 nucleotides read TGCGCCAGCAGCCAAGATTTGGGGACAACCTATGGCTACACCTTC.

The V call is TRBV5-4, the J call TRBJ2-3, with a possible D match to TRBD2 (7 bases). The CDR3 is 14 residues long. In germline, CDR1 is SGHNT, CDR2 YYREEE (reference sequence). Trimming cost V 1 base and J 9 bases, with 15 bases left between them. DNA for the CDR3: TGTGCCAGCAGCTTGTCGGCGGGGGCGTCGACGCAGTATTTT. Encoded protein: CASSLSAGASTQYF.